One and the same sample provided the 15 T cell receptor beta chains below, sequenced in a study of T cells expressing NK-cell markers. TCRdb re-called the 5' RACE reads and gives one entry per CDR3 protein, without DNA. The sample data list 450,000 to 600,000 distinct CDR3 sequences. Sequenced sample: blood T cells: a sorted CD56 or NKG2C T cell subset, CD4+ or CD8+ T cells, or bulk PBMC T cells (not recorded which). These receptor sequences come from a man aged 18 to 30 in good health.

V gene TRBV7-2 combines with J gene TRBJ2-7; TCRdb calls TRBD1, which cannot be checked without DNA. The CDR3 totals 13 residues. The germline CDR1 and CDR2 sequences are SGHTA and FQGNSA. The CDR3 loop reads CASSSNRPGRQYF.

V is TRBV5-1 and J is TRBJ2-1; there is no DNA to check the TCRdb D call of TRBD2. This CDR3 region has 16 residues. The V gene's germline CDR1 is SGHRS and CDR2 YFSETQ. The CDR3 loop is CASSSLREGTENEQFF.

The V and J genes are TRBV25-1 and TRBJ2-3; checking the TCRdb D call of TRBD2 is not possible without DNA. The length of the CDR3 is 17 residues. Germline assignment: CDR1 MGHDK and CDR2 SYGVNS. The CDR3 region is CASSDLGLAASTDTQYF.

This chain connects TRBV10-3 to TRBJ2-1; TCRdb's D gene call, TRBD2, goes unchecked for lack of DNA. Looked up from germline, CDR1 is ENHRY and CDR2 is SYGVKD. The CDR3 is made up of 18 amino acids. CDR3 in amino acids: CAISRWVPRPLDYNEQFF.

The chain recombines TRBV12-3 or TRBV12-4 with TRBJ1-5; the TCRdb call, TRBD1, lacks DNA for checking. CDR3 size: 16 residues. CDR3 protein: CASSSTGEGWIQPQHF.

J is TRBJ2-1 and V is TRBV3-1; TCRdb's D gene call, TRBD2, goes unchecked for lack of DNA. This CDR3 has 16 residues. Germline loops: CDR1 LGHDT, CDR2 YNNKEL (reference sequence). CDR3 residues: CASSQEGVVAENEQFF.

The gene calls are TRBV5-1 and TRBJ2-3; no DNA is available, so the TRBD2 call from TCRdb remains unchecked. Per germline, CDR1 SGHRS and CDR2 YFSETQ. CDR3 length: 15 residues. CDR3 amino acids: CASSLEGGKSDTQYF.

This chain's CDR3 is CASSPRGASGGYNEQFF. The rearrangement joins TRBV25-1 to TRBJ2-1; TCRdb's D call of TRBD2 is untestable without DNA. Looked up from germline, CDR1 is MGHDK and CDR2 is SYGVNS. The CDR3 length is 17 residues.

The chain links TRBV3-1 to TRBJ1-1. The CDR3 extends over 14 amino acids. Germline lookup yields CDR1 LGHDT and CDR2 YNNKEL (reference sequence). The CDR3 here is CASSQRIINTEAFF. The entire variable domain, with the rest obtained from reference TRBV3-1 and TRBJ1-1, is as follows: DTAVSQTPKYLVTQMGNDKSIKCEQNLGHDTMYWYKQDSKKFLKIMFSYNNKELIINETVPNRFSPKSPDKAHLNLHINSLELGDSAVYFCASSQRIINTEAFFGQGTRLTVV.

This chain joins TRBV20-1 and TRBJ2-4; the TRBD1 assignment by TCRdb is unverifiable without DNA. Germline V CDR1 and CDR2: DFQATT, SNEGSKA (reference sequence). CDR3 length: 14 amino acids. The CDR3 here is CSARTYNRGPIQYF.

The chain combines TRBV6-1 with TRBJ2-5; no DNA is available, so the TRBD1 call from TCRdb remains unchecked. The CDR3 spans 15 residues. CDR1 is MNHNS, CDR2 SASEGT, per germline. The chain's CDR3 is CASRDSGTKKETQYF.

The chain recombines TRBV29-1 with TRBJ1-5; absent DNA, TCRdb's TRBD1 call cannot be checked. Germline CDR1 SQVTM, CDR2 ANQGSEA. The CDR3 is 15 residues long. The chain's CDR3 is CSVGLHRGNNQPQHF.

CDR3 sequence reads: CASSLAFLAGDEQFF. The chain couples TRBV7-8 to TRBJ2-1; lacking DNA, the TRBD2 call made by TCRdb goes unchecked. The CDR3 is 15 residues long. Germline V CDR1 and CDR2: SGHVS, FQNEAQ.

V and J are TRBV20-1 and TRBJ1-6. Germline CDR1 reads DFQATT; CDR2 reads SNEGSKA (reference sequence). The CDR3 is 16 amino acids. CDR3 sequence reads: CSARRRSSSYNSPLHF.

CDR3 residues: CASSPLEDTEAFF. V gene TRBV7-6 combines with J gene TRBJ1-1; TCRdb outputs TRBD1, but without DNA this stays unchecked. The CDR3 loop spans 13 amino acids. From germline, CDR1 is SGHVS and CDR2 FNYEAQ. The variable domain in full, completed from reference TRBV7-6 and TRBJ1-1, reads GAGVSQSPRYKVTKRGQDVALRCDPISGHVSLYWYRQALGQGPEFLTYFNYEAQQDKSGLPNDRFSAERPEGSISTLTIQRTEQRDSAMYRCASSPLEDTEAFFGQGTRLTVV.